The 26 T cell receptor beta chains presented below share a single source sample, sequenced in a study of molecular identifiers for immune sequencing clone quantification. Each CDR3 protein gets one entry after TCRdb re-called the PCR reads with MiXCR. The table has about 640,000 distinct CDR3 sequences, about 20% seen once. Sequencing used naive CD8+ T cells from blood, with Jurkat cell RNA spiked in. Subset: FACS-sorted CD8+CD4-CCR7+CD45RA+ naive T cells. Every receptor here comes from a human donor in good health. Some libraries in this study had Jurkat cell RNA spiked in.

This clonotype was seen more than once but under ten times. This sequence may be a read error, since a much larger clone differs from it by one base. The J gene is TRBJ2-1, the V gene TRBV11-2, with TRBD1 as a possible D gene (5 bases). Germline V gives CDR1 SGHAT, CDR2 FQNNGV. CDR3 length equals 12 residues. The CDR3 bases are TGTGCCAGCTGCTTAGACAGAAATGAGCAGTTCTTC. Translation: CASCLDRNEQFF.

This clonotype has at least ten counts. The rearrangement uses TRBV20-1 and TRBJ2-2; possibly TRBD1 or TRBD2 for D (5 bases each). CDR3 length equals 12 residues. From germline, CDR1 is DFQATT and CDR2 SNEGSKA (reference sequence). The CDR3: CSARGDTGELFF. The CDR3 region has the DNA TGCAGCGCCCGAGGGGACACCGGGGAGCTGTTTTTT.

This clonotype was counted ten times or more. The chain carries TRBV4-3 and TRBJ2-7, with D perhaps matching TRBD2 (6 bases). Trimming took off 1 base at V and 3 bases at J, with 10 bases between the two ends. Germline V gene data show CDR1 as LGHNA and CDR2 as YSLEER. This CDR3 is built from 14 residues. The DNA for the CDR3 is TGCGCCAGCAGCCAAGCCCCGGGGGTCTACGAGCAGTACTTC. Translated: CASSQAPGVYEQYF.

The chain links TRBV27 to TRBJ2-1; no clear D. Germline-derived CDR1 and CDR2 are MNHEY and SMNVEV (reference sequence). With 8 bases removed from V and 7 bases from J, the gap between germline ends came to 15 bases. This CDR3 has 13 amino acids. This CDR3 is CASGWAPANEQFF. The CDR3 nucleotides are TGTGCCAGCGGCTGGGCCCCCGCTAATGAGCAGTTCTTC.

This clonotype was detected once. The V and J genes are TRBV11-2 and TRBJ2-1, with D possibly matching TRBD2 (5 bases). V lost 5 bases and J lost 0, with 14 bases in between. Germline-derived CDR1 and CDR2 are SGHAT and FQNNGV. The CDR3 consists of 16 residues. This CDR3 reads CASSPRGSGSYNEQFF. As DNA, the CDR3 is TGTGCCAGCAGCCCTCGGGGTTCGGGCTCCTACAATGAGCAGTTCTTC.

This clonotype was seen repeatedly, ten times or more. This chain uses TRBV6-4 with TRBJ2-3, with D possibly TRBD2 on 6 matching bases. The CDR3 contains 14 residues. The germline V and J ends were trimmed by 3 bases and 3 bases, with 10 bases remaining between them. In germline, CDR1 is MRHNA, CDR2 SNTAGT. The CDR3 bases are TGTGCCAGCAGTGAACTAGCTTGGACAGATACGCAGTATTTT. Residues: CASSELAWTDTQYF.

This sequence joins TRBV4-3 and TRBJ2-7, with 7 bases identical to TRBD2. J was trimmed by 4 bases and V by 2 bases; bases with no gene match: 8. Germline assignment: CDR1 LGHNA and CDR2 YSLEER. The CDR3 runs to 15 residues. The CDR3 DNA is TGCGCCAGCAGCCAAACTCTAGCGGCCGATTACGAGCAGTACTTC. It specifies CASSQTLAADYEQYF.

This clonotype was detected many times. This rearrangement joins TRBV6-5 to TRBJ1-1; 7 bases line up with TRBD1. Per germline, CDR1 MNHEY and CDR2 SVGAGI. V trimming: 7 bases; J trimming: 5 bases; junction bases outside the gene matches: 7. The CDR3 is 13 residues long. CDR3 sequence (DNA): TGTGCCAGCACCACAGGGGAATGGACTGAAGCTTTCTTT. Its protein product is CASTTGEWTEAFF.

The J gene is TRBJ2-7, the V gene TRBV30; 8 bases fit TRBD2. There are 15 residues in the CDR3. CDR1 is GTSNPN and CDR2 is SVGIG in the germline V gene (reference sequence). Trimming cost V 7 bases and J 0 bases; bases outside gene matches: 11. The CDR3 DNA reads as TGTGCCTCCCGGGGGGGGGGGATAAGCTCCTACGAGCAGTACTTC. This translates into CASRGGGISSYEQYF.

This clonotype was picked up many times. This chain uses TRBV5-1 with TRBJ2-1, with D unresolved. Trimming cost V 4 bases and J 3 bases, with 8 bases left between them. This CDR3 is built from 13 residues. The germline V gene encodes CDR1 SGHRS and CDR2 YFSETQ. Here the CDR3 reads CASSTDNYNEQFF. The CDR3 nucleotides read TGCGCCAGCAGCACGGATAACTACAATGAGCAGTTCTTC.

This clonotype has a count of ten or more. The chain joins TRBV11-2 to TRBJ2-1; D not certain. Germline values: CDR1 SGHAT, CDR2 FQNNGV. The CDR3 has 14 amino acids. The ends were cut back, 6 bases at V and 4 bases at J, with 13 bases in the middle. CDR3 sequence (DNA): TGTGCCAGCAGGTCCCCCTTGGGGTACAATGAGCAGTTCTTC. This gives the protein CASRSPLGYNEQFF.

This clonotype showed up many times. The V gene is TRBV12-3 or TRBV12-4, the J gene TRBJ2-7, with a tentative D call TRBD1 (5 bases). This CDR3 comprises 12 residues. V lost 6 bases and J lost 3, with 9 bases in between. Here the CDR3 reads CASSSQGYEQYF. CDR3 in DNA: TGTGCCAGCAGCTCCCAGGGCTACGAGCAGTACTTC.

This clonotype was seen more than once but under ten times. The gene calls are TRBV4-3 and TRBJ1-2; maybe TRBD1 (5 bases). The V and J ends lost 0 bases and 2 bases respectively, with 10 bases between them. CDR1 and CDR2 (germline): LGHNA, YSLEER. This CDR3 has 15 residues. The CDR3: CASSQDKGQNYGYTF. The CDR3 nucleotides read TGCGCCAGCAGCCAAGATAAGGGGCAGAACTATGGCTACACCTTC.

Many counts were recorded for this clonotype. CDR3 DNA sequence: TGTGCCAGCAGTTATACTTCTAGCACAGATACGCAGTATTTT. Translating gives CASSYTSSTDTQYF. This chain connects TRBV6-2 or TRBV6-3 to TRBJ2-3; D gene unclear. The CDR3 sequence is 14 residues long. Trimming cost V 3 bases and J 0 bases, with 7 bases left between them. Germline V gene lookup returns CDR1 MNHEY and CDR2 SVGEGT.

This clonotype was counted a few times. The chain uses TRBV12-3 or TRBV12-4 and TRBJ2-7; D is possibly TRBD1 or TRBD2 (5 bases each). The CDR3 has 13 residues. V was pared by 6 bases and J by 2 bases, with 11 bases between. This CDR3 reads CASRGDRAYEQYF. As DNA, the CDR3 is TGTGCCAGCAGAGGGGACCGTGCCTACGAGCAGTACTTC.

The chain carries TRBV23-1 and TRBJ2-7; 7 bases are shared with TRBD1. TRBV23-1 is placed among ORFs of uncertain function. With V trimmed by 7 bases and J by 7 bases, 7 bases remained unmatched. The CDR3 spans 12 residues. CDR3 DNA: TGCGCCAGCATGACGGGACAGTGGGAGCAGTACTTC. Encoded protein: CASMTGQWEQYF.

Comments on this clonotype: One end of the junction fails to match germline, which may point to a read error. The V call is TRBV7-9, the J call TRBJ2-7, with D tentatively TRBD1 (6 bases). Germline V gene data show CDR1 as SEHNR and CDR2 as FQNEAQ (reference sequence). The CDR3 loop spans 15 amino acids. The CDR3 region is CASSLAQGKNYELYF. The CDR3 DNA is TGTGCCAGCAGCTTAGCCCAGGGGAAGAACTACGAGCTGTACTTC.

On this clonotype itself: A much larger clonotype is one base distant, so this may be a read error. The J gene is TRBJ1-2, the V gene TRBV29-1, with D possibly matching TRBD1 (6 bases). This CDR3 spans 14 amino acids. The germline V and J ends were trimmed by 1 base and 2 bases, with 11 bases remaining between them. CDR1 SQVTM and CDR2 ANQGSEA come from the germline V gene. CDR3 DNA sequence: TGCAGCGTTGAAGCGCCAGGGGAAAACTATGGCTACACCTTC. It yields the protein CSVEAPGENYGYTF.

V is TRBV6-2 or TRBV6-3 and J is TRBJ1-6; no clear D. Germline V gives CDR1 MNHEY, CDR2 SVGEGT. The CDR3 has 15 residues. The V and J ends lost 3 bases and 2 bases respectively, with 8 bases between them. CDR3: CASSYTEAYNSPLHF. The CDR3 bases are TGTGCCAGCAGTTATACAGAGGCCTATAATTCACCCCTCCACTTT.

The J gene is TRBJ2-7, the V gene TRBV2; 8 bases line up with TRBD2. CDR1 and CDR2 from the germline V gene are SNHLY and FYNNEI. After removal of 7 bases from V and 3 bases from J, the junction contained 11 bases not matched to a gene. The CDR3 covers 15 residues. The CDR3 loop is CASTPVGRGLYEQYF. The CDR3 DNA is TGTGCCAGCACCCCGGTCGGGAGGGGTCTCTACGAGCAGTACTTC.

The chain is built from TRBV20-1 and TRBJ1-1, with no clear D. From germline, CDR1 is DFQATT and CDR2 SNEGSKA (reference sequence). V shed 1 base and J shed 5 bases, with 14 bases lying between them. CDR3 size: 14 residues. CDR3 residues: CSARVRESGTEAFF. CDR3 coding DNA: TGCAGTGCTAGAGTTCGTGAGTCTGGGACTGAAGCTTTCTTT.

This clonotype came up many times. The chain links TRBV5-1 to TRBJ2-3; 8 positions agree with TRBD1. After removal of 1 base from V and 4 bases from J, the junction contained 8 bases not matched to a gene. Germline CDR1 reads SGHRS; CDR2 reads YFSETQ. The CDR3 sequence is 16 residues long. In DNA form, the CDR3 reads TGCGCCAGCAGCTTGTCGGACAGGGTTCTACCAGATACGCAGTATTTT. Translation: CASSLSDRVLPDTQYF.

The sample holds many counts of this clonotype. The genes are TRBV2 and TRBJ2-3; D ambiguous. The V end lost 2 bases, the J end lost 3 bases, and 12 bases lay between the germline ends. This CDR3 region has 15 residues. The germline gives CDR1 SNHLY, CDR2 FYNNEI. This CDR3 is CASSEFVHFTDTQYF. The CDR3 region has the DNA TGTGCCAGCAGTGAATTCGTGCATTTTACAGATACGCAGTATTTT.

Details on this clonotype: Just one base apart from a much larger clone, this may be a read error. The rearrangement links TRBV6-5 to TRBJ1-3; unclear D gene. CDR3 size: 11 residues. CDR1 and CDR2 (germline): MNHEY, SVGAGI. The V end was cut by 4 bases, the J end by 5 bases, with 3 bases between. The CDR3 nucleotides read TGTGCCAGCAGTTCAAGAAACACCATATATTTT. Its translation: CASSSRNTIYF.

This clonotype was seen a handful of times. The genes are TRBV7-9 and TRBJ2-1; tentative D call: TRBD2 (5 bases). V was shortened by 1 base and J by 15 bases, with 10 bases between the two germline ends. Germline-derived CDR1 and CDR2 are SEHNR and FQNEAQ (reference sequence). The CDR3 consists of 11 residues. In DNA form, the CDR3 reads TGTGCCAGCAGCTTAGAAGCGGCGCGGTTCTTC. Translation gives CASSLEAARFF.

This clonotype was picked up many times. V and J are TRBV14 and TRBJ1-6; TRBD1 is a possible D gene (5 bases). This CDR3 contains 15 residues. Per the germline V gene, CDR1 is SGHDN and CDR2 is FVKESK. Deletions cut 2 bases from V and 7 bases from J, with 12 bases between. The CDR3 coding sequence is TGTGCCAGCAGCCAAACCAGGGCTATGAATTCACCCCTCCACTTT. This encodes CASSQTRAMNSPLHF.